The 17 T cell receptor beta chains below come from one sample, sequenced in a study of blood T cells in healthy people across ages. Next came a second PCR, run for about 7 to 12 cycles, which used a sample-barcoded 5' primer along with a J-beta primer mix. TCRdb reanalysed the 5' RACE reads using MiXCR and keeps one entry per CDR3 protein. This sample has some 1.6 million distinct CDR3 sequences, with approximately 32% found just once. Sequencing input: blood. The source is a young woman in good health.

This CDR3 reads CASSQRTSGSRDTQYF. The CDR3 DNA is TGTGCCAGCAGCCAACGGACTAGCGGGAGTAGGGATACGCAGTATTTT. The chain links TRBV3-1 to TRBJ2-3; 13 bases are a match to TRBD2. Germline CDR1 is LGHDT and CDR2 is YNNKEL (reference sequence). The V and J ends lost 2 bases and 6 bases, in that order; junction bases with no gene match: 5. This CDR3 spans 16 amino acids.

CDR3 sequence reads: CSAIPAGAGSISYEQYF. The CDR3 DNA reads as TGCAGTGCCATCCCGGCGGGAGCGGGCTCTATCTCCTACGAGCAGTACTTC. The chain employs TRBV20-1 and TRBJ2-7, with TRBD2 matching over 7 bases. Germline trimming cut 6 bases from V and 0 bases from J; bases unmatched to any gene: 17. The CDR3 consists of 17 residues. Germline V gene lookup returns CDR1 DFQATT and CDR2 SNEGSKA (reference sequence).

The chain couples TRBV6-1 to TRBJ2-1; D remains ambiguous. The germline V gene encodes CDR1 MNHNS and CDR2 SASEGT. The CDR3 contains 11 residues. The CDR3 sequence is CTVSLHNEQFF. CDR3 coding DNA: TGTACCGTCAGCCTTCACAATGAGCAGTTCTTC.

A note on this clonotype: A much larger clone differs by one base, so this may be a read error. The chain employs TRBV10-3 and TRBJ2-5; TRBD1 or TRBD2 may be the D gene (5 bases each). Germline V CDR1 and CDR2: ENHRY, SYGVKD. The CDR3 totals 14 residues. As DNA, the CDR3 is TGTGCCGTCAGTGAGTCGGGACCACAAGAGACCCAGTACTTC. It translates to CAVSESGPQETQYF.

This clonotype turned up a few times. The chain links TRBV12-3 or TRBV12-4 to TRBJ2-1; D possibly corresponds to TRBD1 (5 bases). V dropped 6 bases and J dropped 10 bases, with 13 bases sitting between them. The CDR3 is 12 residues long. In nucleotides, the CDR3 is TGTGCCAGCAGATTCGACAGCTACGAGCAGTTCTTC. Amino acids: CASRFDSYEQFF.

The chain employs TRBV6-6 and TRBJ1-2; possible D gene TRBD1, 6 bases. In germline, CDR1 is MNHNY, CDR2 SVGAGI (reference sequence). The germline V and J ends were trimmed by 8 bases and 5 bases, with 18 bases remaining between them. CDR3 length: 14 amino acids. DNA for the CDR3: TGTGCCAGCGGGACAATACAGGCCCCATATGGCTACACCTTC. This gives the protein CASGTIQAPYGYTF.

DNA of the CDR3: TGCGCCAGCAGCTTGGATGCGGGACAAACCAATGAGCAGTTCTTC. Its translation: CASSLDAGQTNEQFF. V is TRBV5-1 and J is TRBJ2-1, with D perhaps assigned TRBD1 or TRBD2 (6 bases each). Per germline, CDR1 SGHRS and CDR2 YFSETQ. The germline V and J ends were trimmed by 0 bases and 6 bases, with 13 bases remaining between them. This CDR3 contains 15 residues.

For this clonotype: A much larger clonotype is one base distant, so this may be a read error. The chain links TRBV27 to TRBJ2-7; D is ambiguous. CDR3 length equals 13 residues. Trimming removed 2 bases from V and 3 bases from J, with 8 bases in between. The V gene's germline CDR1 is MNHEY and CDR2 SMNVEV (reference sequence). The CDR3 loop reads CASSLKLDYEQYF. The CDR3 DNA sequence: TGTGCCAGCAGTTTAAAGCTCGACTACGAGCAGTACTTC.

The rearrangement joins TRBV7-8 to TRBJ2-1; D is undetermined. The CDR3 consists of 15 residues. Germline CDR1 reads SGHVS; CDR2 reads FQNEAQ. Trimming left V 1 base short and J 10 bases short, with 17 bases between. The CDR3 region is CASSLVPKAVGEQFF. The CDR3 coding sequence is TGTGCCAGCAGCTTAGTGCCTAAGGCGGTAGGGGAGCAGTTCTTC.

In this sample, this clonotype turned up once. V gene TRBV5-1 combines with J gene TRBJ2-1; 9 bases line up with TRBD2. The CDR3 has 16 residues. Germline values: CDR1 SGHRS, CDR2 YFSETQ. The V gene end was trimmed by 5 bases and the J gene end by 7 bases; junction bases not matched to a gene: 13. The CDR3 nucleotides are TGCGCCAGCAGTCCCGGGCCCAGCGGGAGGTATAATGAGCAGTTCTTC. This gives the protein CASSPGPSGRYNEQFF.

As regards this clonotype: One junction end disagrees with the germline gene, perhaps due to a read error. The chain links TRBV4-1 to TRBJ2-3; 10 bases line up with TRBD1. Germline V gene lookup returns CDR1 MGHRA and CDR2 YSYEKL. The CDR3 sequence is 15 residues long. CDR3 residues: CASSQSTGGTDAQYF. The CDR3 bases are TGCGCCAGCAGCCAATCGACAGGGGGCACAGATGCGCAGTATTTT.

The chain recombines TRBV29-1 with TRBJ1-2; D perhaps matches TRBD1 (5 bases). Trimming cost V 2 bases and J 0 bases, with 10 bases left between them. The CDR3 is made up of 14 amino acids. Germline CDR1 SQVTM, CDR2 ANQGSEA. The CDR3, as DNA: TGCAGCGTTGAAATCCCAGGGACTAACTATGGCTACACCTTC. This gives the protein CSVEIPGTNYGYTF. The full variable domain, its missing parts supplied by reference TRBV29-1 and TRBJ1-2, is SAVISQKPSRDICQRGTSLTIQCQVDSQVTMMFWYRQQPGQSLTLIATANQGSEATYESGFVIDKFPISRPNLTFSTLTVSNMSPEDSSIYLCSVEIPGTNYGYTFGSGTRLTVV.

V and J are TRBV7-9 and TRBJ2-6; 10 bases agree with TRBD2. Trimming at V came to 5 bases and at J to 0 bases, leaving 4 bases not matched to a gene. CDR3 length: 17 residues. Germline V lookup: CDR1 SEHNR, CDR2 FQNEAQ (reference sequence). CDR3 amino acids: CASSILAGVSGANVLTF. CDR3 nucleotide sequence: TGTGCCAGCAGCATTCTAGCGGGAGTCTCTGGGGCCAACGTCCTGACTTTC.

On this clonotype itself: Sequence at one end of the junction differs from germline and may be a read error. The chain combines TRBV6-6 with TRBJ2-4; maybe TRBD2 (6 bases). CDR1 MNHNY and CDR2 SVGAGI come from the germline V gene (reference sequence). The CDR3 spans 17 residues. The CDR3 is CASSSGRDSLDKNIHYF. The CDR3 coding sequence is TGTGCCAGCAGCTCCGGGCGGGACTCCTTAGACAAAAACATTCACTACTTC.

This clonotype came up a few times. J is TRBJ2-7 and V is TRBV12-5; 8 bases are a match to TRBD2. This CDR3 region has 16 residues. The ends lost 5 bases at V and 4 bases at J; junction bases unmatched: 13. CDR1 and CDR2 (germline): LGHNT, FRNRAP. The CDR3 spells CASGPCSPSGSYEQYF. CDR3 nucleotide sequence: TGTGCTAGTGGTCCTTGCAGTCCCAGCGGGAGTTACGAGCAGTACTTC.

The chain is built from TRBV4-1 and TRBJ1-4, with D hard to call. Germline values: CDR1 MGHRA, CDR2 YSYEKL. Deletions cut 0 bases from V and 8 bases from J, with 10 bases between. The CDR3 runs 14 residues. CDR3 residues: CASSQDLVGEKLFF. The CDR3 DNA reads TGCGCCAGCAGCCAAGACCTGGTAGGGGAAAAACTGTTTTTT.

This rearrangement joins TRBV19 to TRBJ1-5, with D hard to call. The CDR3 loop spans 16 amino acids. Germline loops: CDR1 LNHDA, CDR2 SQIVND (reference sequence). Trimming took 4 bases from V and 0 from J, leaving 13 bases between them. CDR3 DNA sequence: TGTGCCAGTAGTACACGGAGCTCGTATAGCAATCAGCCCCAGCATTTT. Amino acids: CASSTRSSYSNQPQHF.